This is a list of T cell receptor beta chains from one sample in a study of early T cells in non-severe SARS-CoV-2 infection. TCRdb analysed the 5' RACE reads with MiXCR anew, one entry per CDR3 protein. The table lists tens of thousands of distinct CDR3 sequences, roughly 9.7% of them singletons. Sequencing input: whole blood. Every receptor here comes from an adult who was a healthcare worker with PCR-confirmed SARS-CoV-2 infection or an uninfected control (not recorded which). Each CDR3 is given without its conserved first and last residue. A D gene is named only where the DNA matches it firmly.

v_call d_call cdr3_length cdr3_aa
TRBV7-9 - 11 ASSYGHGETQY
TRBV7-9 TRBD1 14 ASSPDRGTMNTEAF
TRBV6-2/TRBV6-3 TRBD2 15 ASSYLAGQPHRNEQF
TRBV29-1 TRBD2 13 SVEGGTSRDNEQF
TRBV5-4 TRBD1 14 ASSLEGATFGYGYT
TRBV30 - 14 AWSVGGKSNTGELF
TRBV11-1 - 12 ASSPGPDVNIQY
TRBV9 - 13 ASSFTTADTDTQY
TRBV13 - 15 ASSLGGRGVSNYGYT
TRBV20-1 - 14 SARDSGTYSNQPQH
TRBV6-1 - 11 ASNGFSNQPQH
TRBV29-1 TRBD1 12 SVRRDSGTGELF
TRBV5-6 - 12 ASSLGRSEGTQY
TRBV18 - 12 ASSPSGVQKTQY
TRBV5-6 TRBD1 15 ASRIGATGEHQETQY
TRBV7-6 - 14 ASSLDFRQGKETQY
TRBV7-2 TRBD2 12 ASSLMSSGSEQF
TRBV9 TRBD1 14 ASSPFGTGVEETQY
TRBV27 - 15 ASSSALGGMNNSPLH
TRBV3-1 - 9 ASSHSYEQY
TRBV7-6 TRBD2 16 ASSLAQTSGLGTDTQY
TRBV3-1 - 14 ASSPVGLGSYNEQF
TRBV9 TRBD2 13 ASSGAGAPGNEQF
TRBV7-9 TRBD2 15 AAGTSVTGGSYNEQF
TRBV20-1 - 14 SARDPVSGSTDTQY
TRBV3-2 - 15 ASSQESGGLAKNIQY
TRBV7-3 TRBD2 14 ASSSPGLANTGELF
TRBV5-4 - 12 ASSLDQGNYEQY
TRBV12-5 - 9 ASGYSYEQY
TRBV4-3 - 15 ASSPTRMDGWNTEAF
TRBV6-5 - 12 ASSPRAADYEQY
TRBV2 - 10 ASGLAKNIQY
TRBV6-6 TRBD1 12 ASSTPGQKETQY
TRBV6-2/TRBV6-3 - 14 ASSPTTSVKSYEQY
TRBV7-9 TRBD1 14 ASSPRQGKGSYEQY
TRBV7-9 - 13 ASSSRDVIGNGCT
TRBV19 - 11 ASTGTPGHEQY
TRBV4-3 - 15 ASSQDVYGGMNTEAF
TRBV29-1 TRBD1 10 SVVGTGAGYT
TRBV7-8 - 12 ASSSLGSTDTQY
TRBV27 TRBD1 15 ASRPYPLGQRIYGYT
TRBV7-2 - 11 ASSLKGGQPQH
TRBV12-2 - 11 ASRLFRDNGQY
TRBV6-2/TRBV6-3 - 12 ASSVMGRSGELF
TRBV5-4 - 13 ASSSSRQQAGELF
TRBV29-1 - 12 SVEIRRGFEGYT
TRBV7-2 - 11 ASSLGRAETQY
TRBV15 - 14 ATSRILGQGTGELF
TRBV10-3 - 10 ATTDGAGEQF
TRBV5-1 TRBD1 13 ASTTMGTGDEKLF
TRBV18 - 14 ASSRLIMVGGTEAF